The 20 T cell receptor beta chains presented below share a single source sample, sequenced in a study of regulatory T cells in long-lasting Graves disease. iRepertoire HTBI primers and Arm-PCR of CDR3 regions built TCR beta libraries. Each CDR3 protein gets one entry after TCRdb re-called the multiplex PCR reads with MiXCR. The table records around 250,000 distinct CDR3 sequences, around 20% of them present only once. Time point defined: newly diagnosed GD, antithyroid drugs for less than 3 months. The TCR library was made from RNA extracted from PBMCs. The sequencing here drew on peripheral blood mononuclear cells (PBMCs), taken at new diagnosis, from a patient treated with antithyroid drugs. The receptors derive from a female donor with Graves disease.

This clonotype was observed many times. This chain links TRBV11-2 with TRBJ2-7; D is undetermined. V gave up 2 bases and J gave up 6 bases, with 5 bases separating them. In germline, CDR1 is SGHAT, CDR2 FQNNGV. There are 11 residues in the CDR3. CDR3 sequence: CASSLLIEQYF. The CDR3 nucleotides read TGTGCCAGCAGCTTATTGATCGAGCAGTACTTC.

This clonotype was counted ten times or more. V usage is TRBV12-5 and J usage is TRBJ2-1; 8 bases are shared with TRBD1. The CDR3 runs 16 residues. In germline, CDR1 is LGHNT, CDR2 FRNRAP. The ends lost 1 base at V and 5 bases at J; junction bases unmatched: 7. The CDR3 here is CASGLGGTGQDNEQFF. In nucleotides, the CDR3 is TGTGCTAGTGGTTTGGGGGGGACAGGCCAAGACAATGAGCAGTTCTTC.

This clonotype was observed at least ten times. The chain's CDR3 is CASSLFSQGNGELFF. The CDR3 DNA reads TGTGCCAGCAGCCTCTTCTCACAGGGGAACGGGGAGCTGTTTTTT. V usage is TRBV13 and J usage is TRBJ2-2; 7 nucleotides line up with TRBD1. With V trimmed by 5 bases and J by 7 bases, 10 bases remained unmatched. Germline CDR1 PRHDT, CDR2 FYEKMQ (reference sequence). The length of the CDR3 is 15 residues.

The V gene is TRBV18, the J gene TRBJ2-5; 7 bases are a match to TRBD2. This CDR3 comprises 16 residues. The V segment lost 6 bases and the J segment 4 bases; nucleotides outside the gene matches: 14. Per germline, CDR1 KGHSH and CDR2 LQKENI. The CDR3 nucleotides read TGTGCCAGCTCCCCAGATCGGGCGGGAGTAGGAGAGACCCAGTACTTC. This encodes CASSPDRAGVGETQYF.

The V and J genes are TRBV7-2 and TRBJ2-5; tentative D call: TRBD1 (6 bases). This CDR3 has 16 residues. CDR1 and CDR2 from the germline V gene are SGHTA and FQGNSA. Trimming stripped 4 bases from V and 3 bases from J, with 18 bases between. Here the CDR3 reads CASSWTVLATKETQYF. As DNA, the CDR3 is TGTGCCAGCAGCTGGACAGTTTTAGCCACTAAAGAGACCCAGTACTTC. Full variable domain (rest looked up from reference TRBV7-2 and TRBJ2-5): GAGVSQSPSNKVTEKGKDVELRCDPISGHTALYWYRQSLGQGLEFLIYFQGNSAPDKSGLPSDRFSAERTGGSVSTLTIQRTQQEDSAVYLCASSWTVLATKETQYFGPGTRLLVL.

This clonotype was found a few times. The chain has TRBV28 and TRBJ2-1, with a possible D match to TRBD2 (5 bases). Germline CDR1 MDHEN, CDR2 SYDVKM. Between the trimmed V and J ends, which lost 3 bases and 6 bases, there was a span of 15 bases. This CDR3 spans 15 amino acids. DNA for the CDR3: TGTGCCAGCAGTTTCCCCGGGATCCTGGGCAATGAGCAGTTCTTC. It codes for CASSFPGILGNEQFF. The full variable domain, its missing parts supplied by reference TRBV28 and TRBJ2-1, is DVKVTQSSRYLVKRTGEKVFLECVQDMDHENMFWYRQDPGLGLRLIYFSYDVKMKEKGDIPEGYSVSREKKERFSLILESASTNQTSMYLCASSFPGILGNEQFFGPGTRLTVL.

Notes on this clonotype: A read error is the likely source, as a far larger clone sits one nucleotide away. The rearrangement uses TRBV2 and TRBJ1-2; no clear D. The ends were cut back, 5 bases at V and 1 base at J, with 14 bases in the middle. CDR3 length: 15 amino acids. In germline, CDR1 is SNHLY, CDR2 FYNNEI. CDR3 loop: CASSFRQRSNYGYTF. The CDR3 coding sequence is TGTGCCAGCAGTTTCAGGCAGCGAAGTAACTATGGCTACACCTTC. Full variable domain (remainder filled in from reference TRBV2 and TRBJ1-2): EPEVTQTPSHQVTQMGQEVILRCVPISNHLYFYWYRQILGQKVEFLVSFYNNEISEKSEIFDDQFSVERPDGSNFTLKIRSTKLEDSAMYFCASSFRQRSNYGYTFGSGTRLTVV.

The chain joins TRBV10-1 to TRBJ2-1, with 11 bases that match TRBD2. Trimming took 10 bases from V and 9 from J; bases not matched to a gene: 11. CDR3 size: 14 residues. CDR1 WNHNN and CDR2 SYGVQD come from the germline V gene (reference sequence). CDR3: CAKLVAGGPGEQFF. The CDR3 DNA reads as TGCGCCAAGTTAGTAGCGGGGGGGCCGGGTGAGCAGTTCTTC.

The chain combines TRBV28 with TRBJ2-5; TRBD2 aligns across 14 bases. V gave up 6 bases and J gave up 5 bases; unmatched junction bases: 11. CDR3 size: 17 residues. Looked up from germline, CDR1 is MDHEN and CDR2 is SYDVKM. The CDR3 coding sequence is TGTGCCAGCAGCGACCTGACTAGCGGGGGGGCCAGGGAGACCCAGTACTTC. Its protein product is CASSDLTSGGARETQYF.

This clonotype was seen at least ten times. This chain's CDR3 is CASSLAGQDGQPQHF. The CDR3 region has the DNA TGCGCCAGCAGCTTGGCGGGACAGGACGGACAGCCCCAGCATTTT. This chain joins TRBV5-1 and TRBJ1-5; the match to TRBD1 covers 8 bases. CDR3 length equals 15 residues. J was trimmed by 7 bases and V by 0 bases; bases with no gene match: 6. Germline loops: CDR1 SGHRS, CDR2 YFSETQ. Full variable domain (rest looked up from reference TRBV5-1 and TRBJ1-5): KAGVTQTPRYLIKTRGQQVTLSCSPISGHRSVSWYQQTPGQGLQFLFEYFSETQRNKGNFPGRFSGRQFSNSRSEMNVSTLELGDSALYLCASSLAGQDGQPQHFGDGTRLSIL.

This clonotype occurred many times. V usage is TRBV28 and J usage is TRBJ1-5; D unclear. Trimming removed 3 bases at V and 0 bases at J, with 12 bases between. CDR1 and CDR2 from the germline V gene are MDHEN and SYDVKM. This CDR3 region has 16 residues. This CDR3 is CASSFRSQYSNQPQHF. The CDR3 nucleotides read TGTGCCAGCAGTTTCCGTTCCCAGTATAGCAATCAGCCCCAGCATTTT. Looking up the rest from reference TRBV28 and TRBJ1-5 gives the full variable domain: DVKVTQSSRYLVKRTGEKVFLECVQDMDHENMFWYRQDPGLGLRLIYFSYDVKMKEKGDIPEGYSVSREKKERFSLILESASTNQTSMYLCASSFRSQYSNQPQHFGDGTRLSIL.

This clonotype has ten or more counts. One junction end does not reproduce the germline sequence, and a read error may be involved. The rearrangement uses TRBV18 and TRBJ1-2; D perhaps matches TRBD1 (6 bases). Germline V gives CDR1 KGHSH, CDR2 LQKENI. CDR3 length: 15 amino acids. CDR3 sequence reads: CASSPPATGPGGYTF. DNA for the CDR3: TGTGCCAGCTCGCCACCGGCAACAGGGCCGGGGGGCTACACCTTC.

This clonotype was recorded at least ten times. V and J are TRBV12-3 or TRBV12-4 and TRBJ1-2; 9 positions match TRBD1. The V segment lost 4 bases and the J segment 4 bases; nucleotides outside the gene matches: 4. The CDR3 extends over 14 amino acids. CDR3 region: CASSSWTGVYGYTF. CDR3 bases: TGTGCCAGCAGTTCTTGGACAGGGGTCTATGGCTACACCTTC.

V and J are TRBV20-1 and TRBJ1-2; 9 bases are a match to TRBD1. The germline V gene encodes CDR1 DFQATT and CDR2 SNEGSKA (reference sequence). This CDR3 has 16 residues. J gave up 8 bases and V 1 base, and 14 bases lay outside the gene matches. The CDR3 coding sequence is TGCAGTGCTAGAGGGGTACAGGGGGCACAAATAACAGGCTACACCTTC. Amino acids: CSARGVQGAQITGYTF.

This clonotype was detected ten times or more. The chain employs TRBV5-5 and TRBJ2-5; a possible D gene is TRBD2 (5 bases). V was cut by 2 bases and J by 0 bases, with 20 bases left in between. The germline V gene has CDR1 SGHKS and CDR2 YYEKEE (reference sequence). The CDR3 spans 18 residues. The CDR3 spells CASSFGRPGFWYQETQYF. The CDR3 nucleotides are TGTGCCAGCAGCTTTGGGAGACCGGGATTCTGGTACCAAGAGACCCAGTACTTC.

This clonotype was observed a single time. It may be a read error: a sequence one base away is much more abundant. The rearrangement joins TRBV10-3 to TRBJ2-6; a weak D match, TRBD1 (6 bases). This CDR3 has 16 residues. The V end was cut by 4 bases, the J end by 2 bases, with 12 bases between. CDR1 ENHRY and CDR2 SYGVKD come from the germline V gene. The chain's CDR3 is CAISVQGGAGANVLTF. The CDR3 coding sequence is TGTGCCATCAGTGTACAGGGTGGAGCTGGGGCCAACGTCCTGACTTTC.

This clonotype occurred many times. V and J are TRBV7-2 and TRBJ2-4; D possibly matches TRBD1 or TRBD2 (5 bases each). V lost 6 bases and J lost 5, with 14 bases in between. Germline assignment: CDR1 SGHTA and CDR2 FQGNSA. This CDR3 is 14 amino acids long. The CDR3 region has the DNA TGTGCCAGCAGTCCTGGGGGTGGAGAAAACATTCAGTACTTC. Protein sequence: CASSPGGGENIQYF. Complete variable domain (other parts from reference TRBV7-2 and TRBJ2-4): GAGVSQSPSNKVTEKGKDVELRCDPISGHTALYWYRQSLGQGLEFLIYFQGNSAPDKSGLPSDRFSAERTGGSVSTLTIQRTQQEDSAVYLCASSPGGGENIQYFGAGTRLSVL.

V usage is TRBV10-2 and J usage is TRBJ2-5; no clear D. The V end was cut by 2 bases, the J end by 2 bases, with 9 bases between. Germline V CDR1 and CDR2: WSHSY, SAAADI. The CDR3 runs to 14 residues. The CDR3 DNA sequence: TGCGCCAGCAGTGAGATTGGTGGACAAGAGACCCAGTACTTC. Amino acid sequence: CASSEIGGQETQYF.

This clonotype was observed many times. The gene calls are TRBV6-5 and TRBJ2-1, with unresolved D. Trimming took 3 bases from V and 4 from J, leaving 16 bases between them. The CDR3 totals 16 residues. In germline, CDR1 is MNHEY, CDR2 SVGAGI. The CDR3 region is CASSYHPSASYNEQFF. The CDR3, as DNA: TGTGCCAGCAGTTATCACCCCTCGGCTAGTTACAATGAGCAGTTCTTC.

The V and J genes are TRBV6-5 and TRBJ2-7; TRBD1 matches 7 bases. This CDR3 is 13 amino acids long. Germline-derived CDR1 and CDR2 are MNHEY and SVGAGI. With 4 bases clipped from V and 3 bases from J, the junction kept 3 bases outside the gene matches. The CDR3 loop is CASSWGQIYEQYF. As DNA, the CDR3 is TGTGCCAGCAGTTGGGGACAGATCTACGAGCAGTACTTC.